This TCR beta chain stems from a study of cytomegalovirus exposure and HLA in healthy donors. Study outcomes and limitations: Later genetic work tied a missense DCLRE1C variant to beta-chain V and J trimming. It was shown in a later analysis that HLA-associated TCR beta chains were more clonally expanded than other, equally common chains. Researchers counted around 180 TCR beta chains as cytomegalovirus-associated. TRBV6-2, TRBV6-3 and some other V segments were unresolvable in 87-base-pair reads.

PCR used 60 Vbeta primers and 13 Jbeta primers. TCRdb's table, derived via immunoSEQ multiplex PCR, lists solely in-frame clones and lacks some. The data contain roughly 200,000 clones, about four fifths of them singletons. In the case of this clone: Its antigen is unknown.

CDR3 length equals 15 residues. Trimming cost V 1 base and J 5 bases, with 15 bases left between them. Germline CDR1 and CDR2: SGHVS and FQNEAQ. Sequencing input: PBMCs. V usage is TRBV7-8 and J usage is TRBJ2-7; D may be TRBD2 (5 bases). The clonotype originates from a man aged 25-45 years in good health and CMV-seronegative. CDR3 coding DNA: TGTGCCAGCAGCTTAGACCCTAGGATGAGGGACGAGCAGTACTTC. Translated, it gives CASSLDPRMRDEQYF.